This T cell receptor (beta chain) was captured in a study of CD8+CD57+ T cells in acquired aplastic anemia. Overall study: DNA per sorted CD4+ or CD8+ sample ranged 0.2 to 27.4 ug, averaging roughly 3.2 ug.

It was genomic DNA that served as the template for profiling TCR beta VDJ and CDR3. TCRdb re-called the reads with MiXCR, one entry per CDR3 protein. The sample consists of approximately 190,000 distinct CDR3 sequences, nearly 50% of them appearing once. Study-level points and caveats: Researchers report that fewer than 30 CD8+ CDR3 sequences appeared in both patients and controls.

V lost 3 bases, J lost 8 bases, and 13 bases lay in between. CDR3 length: 13 residues. CDR1 and CDR2 from the germline V gene are SNHLY and FYNNEI. Flow cytometry had shown expanded CD8+CD57+ cells in the patients chosen for sequencing. In the case of this clonotype: Its target is unknown.

The receptor comes from a human donor with aplastic anemia. The chain uses TRBV2 and TRBJ1-2, with a possible D match to TRBD1 (5 bases). The source material was sorted CD4+, CD8+, or CD8+CD57+ T cells (not recorded which) from PBMCs. The CDR3 sequence is CASSEQTGRGYTF. In nucleotides, the CDR3 is TGTGCCAGCAGTGAGCAAACGGGACGCGGCTACACCTTC.